The T cell receptor beta chain under discussion was sequenced for a study of Ad26.COV2.S vaccination and SARS-CoV-2 variants. The sample's treatment: roughly 18 received Ad26.COV2.S at low or high dose, single or two shots; 5 received placebo; per-sample allocation not given. Sampling took place 63 days after the first vaccine or placebo injection. Clones were sequenced by immunoSEQ multiplex PCR, and TCRdb holds only the in-frame ones, with some missing. The sample comprises approximately 350,000 clones, roughly four fifths of which are singletons, and about 7.4% rests with the top ten. The clonotype comes from a person aged 18 to 59 who received the Ad26.COV2.S COVID-19 vaccine or a placebo. This material consisted of peripheral blood, taken in a trial of Ad26.COV2.S vaccine versus placebo.

CDR3 amino acids: CASSFPSGTGGNEQFF. DNA of the CDR3: TGTGCCAGCAGCTTCCCAAGCGGGACAGGCGGGAATGAGCAGTTCTTC. The chain couples TRBV5-6 to TRBJ2-1; tentative D call: TRBD1 (8 bases). The CDR3 runs to 16 residues. In germline, CDR1 is SGHDT, CDR2 YYEEEE. The V and J ends lost 2 bases and 7 bases respectively, with 19 bases between them. Combining the CDR3 with reference TRBV5-6 and TRBJ2-1 gives the whole variable domain DAGVTQSPTHLIKTRGQQVTLRCSPKSGHDTVSWYQQALGQGPQFIFQYYEEEERQRGNFPDRFSGHQFPNYSSELNVNALLLGDSALYLCASSFPSGTGGNEQFFGPGTRLTVL.